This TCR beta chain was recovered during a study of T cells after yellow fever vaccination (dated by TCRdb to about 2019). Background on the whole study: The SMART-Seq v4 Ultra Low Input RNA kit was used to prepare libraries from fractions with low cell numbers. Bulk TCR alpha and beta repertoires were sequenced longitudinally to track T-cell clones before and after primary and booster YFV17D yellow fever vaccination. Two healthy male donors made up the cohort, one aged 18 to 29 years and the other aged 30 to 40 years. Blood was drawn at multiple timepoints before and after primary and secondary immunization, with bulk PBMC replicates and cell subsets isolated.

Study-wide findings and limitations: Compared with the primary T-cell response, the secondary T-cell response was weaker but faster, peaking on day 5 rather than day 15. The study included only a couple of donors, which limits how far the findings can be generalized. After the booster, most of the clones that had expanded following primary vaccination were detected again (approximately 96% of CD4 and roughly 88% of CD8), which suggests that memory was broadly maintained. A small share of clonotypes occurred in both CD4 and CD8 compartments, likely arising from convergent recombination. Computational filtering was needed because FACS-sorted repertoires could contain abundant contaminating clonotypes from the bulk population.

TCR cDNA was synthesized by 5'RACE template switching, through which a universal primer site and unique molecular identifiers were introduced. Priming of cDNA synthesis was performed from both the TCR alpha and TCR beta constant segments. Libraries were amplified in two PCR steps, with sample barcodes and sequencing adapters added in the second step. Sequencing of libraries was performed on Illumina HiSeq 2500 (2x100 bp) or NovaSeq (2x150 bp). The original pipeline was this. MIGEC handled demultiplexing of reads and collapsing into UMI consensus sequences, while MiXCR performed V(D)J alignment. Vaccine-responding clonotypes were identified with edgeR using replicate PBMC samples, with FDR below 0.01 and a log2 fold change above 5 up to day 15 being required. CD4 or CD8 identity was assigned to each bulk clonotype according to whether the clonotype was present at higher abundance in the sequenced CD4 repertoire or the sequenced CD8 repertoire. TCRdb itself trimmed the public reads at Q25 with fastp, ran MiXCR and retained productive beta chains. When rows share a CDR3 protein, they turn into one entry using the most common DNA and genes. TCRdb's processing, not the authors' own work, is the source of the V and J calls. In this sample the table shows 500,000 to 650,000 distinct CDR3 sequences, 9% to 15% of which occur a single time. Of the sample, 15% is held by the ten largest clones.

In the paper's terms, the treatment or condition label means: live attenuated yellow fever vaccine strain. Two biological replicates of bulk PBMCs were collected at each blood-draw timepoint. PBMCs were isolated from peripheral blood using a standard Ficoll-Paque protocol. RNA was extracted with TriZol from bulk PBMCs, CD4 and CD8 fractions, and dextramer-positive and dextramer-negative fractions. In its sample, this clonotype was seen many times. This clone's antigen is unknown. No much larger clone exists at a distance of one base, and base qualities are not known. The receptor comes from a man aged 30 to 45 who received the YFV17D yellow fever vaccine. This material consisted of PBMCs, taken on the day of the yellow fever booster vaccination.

The CDR3 corresponds to CASRTLTGDSQPQHF. In nucleotide form, the sequence is TGTGCCAGCAGGACACTTACAGGAGACAGTCAGCCCCAGCATTTT. In this chain, TRBV6-2 or TRBV6-3 is recombined with TRBJ1-5; the D gene is perhaps TRBD1, from 5 matching bases. Including cysteine and phenylalanine, the CDR3 has 15 amino acids. Only the CDR3 DNA stays, 45 bases, in frame from base 1. CDR1 is given as MNHEY and CDR2 as SVGEGT, both from the germline V gene. V sheds 6 bases and J sheds 6 bases, leaving 18 bases between their ends.